The clone carrying this T cell receptor (beta chain) was detected ten times or more. Its antigen is unidentified. The sample is drawn from a study of post-analysis software for immune sequencing data. Background on the study: Multiple sclerosis in the patients followed relapsing-remitting, secondary progressive and progressive-relapsing courses.

The CDR3 is 20 amino acids. Germline CDR1 MNHNS, CDR2 SASEGT. J gave up 2 bases and V 6 bases, and 19 bases lay outside the gene matches. Study results and limitations: Patients showed TRBV5-6, TRBV5-1 and TRBV20-1 among five TRBV segments more frequent than in controls.

Unique molecular identifiers were present in the TCR beta cDNA libraries. TCRdb reanalysed the PCR reads using MiXCR and keeps one entry per CDR3 protein. The sample has around 260,000 distinct CDR3 sequences, about 40% seen once. J is TRBJ2-1 and V is TRBV6-1; TRBD2 aligns across 10 bases. Sequencing was done on a sample of blood. The TCR originated in a girl between 5 and 17 years old with multiple sclerosis. The DNA of the CDR3 is TGTGCCAGCAGGGGACGACCGGGACTAGCGAGGAGCTCCCCCTACAATGAGCAGTTCTTC. The encoded protein is CASRGRPGLARSSPYNEQFF.